This TCR beta chain was recorded in a study of CD8 T cells in ankylosing spondylitis. Overall study results and limits: Earlier literature documents some of the motif variants in reactive arthritis synovial fluid and blood.

This clonotype has at least ten counts. The target antigen is unknown. V shed 6 bases and J 2 bases; nucleotides not matched to a gene: 9. CDR1 SQVTM and CDR2 ANQGSEA come from the germline V gene. CDR3 length: 14 residues. TCRdb independently ran MiXCR on the 5' RACE reads; one entry per CDR3 protein. This sample carries some 250,000 distinct CDR3 sequences, 20% to 30% of them seen once, and the ten largest clones take 0.61%. This chain links TRBV29-1 with TRBJ2-5; 7 positions match TRBD1. The source material was blood, either unsorted or a sorted T cell fraction (not recorded which). This receptor was obtained from a male donor with ankylosing spondylitis or in good health (not recorded which). CDR3 amino acids: CSVVWDRKQETQYF. The CDR3 region has the DNA TGCAGCGTCGTTTGGGACAGAAAACAAGAGACCCAGTACTTC.